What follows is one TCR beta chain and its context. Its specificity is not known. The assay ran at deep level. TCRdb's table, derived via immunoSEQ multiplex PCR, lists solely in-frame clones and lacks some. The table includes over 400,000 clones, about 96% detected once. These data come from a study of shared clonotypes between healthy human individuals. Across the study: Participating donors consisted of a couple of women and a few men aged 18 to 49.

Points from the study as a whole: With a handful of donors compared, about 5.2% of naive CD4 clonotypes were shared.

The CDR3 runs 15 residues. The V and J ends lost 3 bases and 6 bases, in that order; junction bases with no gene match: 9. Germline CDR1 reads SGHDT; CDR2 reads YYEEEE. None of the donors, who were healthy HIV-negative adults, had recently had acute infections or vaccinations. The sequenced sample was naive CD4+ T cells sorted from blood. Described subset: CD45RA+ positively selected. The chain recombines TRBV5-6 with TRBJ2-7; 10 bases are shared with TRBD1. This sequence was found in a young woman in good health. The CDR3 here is CASSYPRDRGREQYF. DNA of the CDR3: TGTGCCAGCAGCTATCCCCGGGACAGGGGACGCGAGCAGTACTTC.